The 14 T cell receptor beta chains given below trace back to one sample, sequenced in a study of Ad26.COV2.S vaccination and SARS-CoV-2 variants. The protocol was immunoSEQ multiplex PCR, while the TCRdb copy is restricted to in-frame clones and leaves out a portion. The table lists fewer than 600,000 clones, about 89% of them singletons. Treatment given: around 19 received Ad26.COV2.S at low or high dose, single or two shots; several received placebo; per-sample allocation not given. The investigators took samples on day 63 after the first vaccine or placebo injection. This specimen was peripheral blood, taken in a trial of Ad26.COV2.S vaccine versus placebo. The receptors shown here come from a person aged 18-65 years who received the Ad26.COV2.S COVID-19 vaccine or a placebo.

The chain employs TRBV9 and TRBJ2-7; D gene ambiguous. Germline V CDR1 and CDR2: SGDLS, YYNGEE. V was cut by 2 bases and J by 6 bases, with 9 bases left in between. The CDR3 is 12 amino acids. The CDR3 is CASSVHSGEQYF. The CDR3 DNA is TGTGCCAGCAGCGTTCACTCAGGCGAGCAGTACTTC.

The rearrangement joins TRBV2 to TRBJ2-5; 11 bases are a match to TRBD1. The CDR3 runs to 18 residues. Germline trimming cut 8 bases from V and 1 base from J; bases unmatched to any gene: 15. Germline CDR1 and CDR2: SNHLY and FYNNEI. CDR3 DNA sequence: TGTGCCAGCGATCGTACCCTCGGACAGGGGGCTTTCCAAGAGACCCAGTACTTC. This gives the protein CASDRTLGQGAFQETQYF.

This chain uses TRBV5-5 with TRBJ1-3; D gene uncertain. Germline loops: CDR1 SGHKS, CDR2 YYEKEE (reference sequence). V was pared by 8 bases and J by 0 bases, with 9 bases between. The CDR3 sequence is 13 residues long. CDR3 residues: CASTRDSGNTIYF. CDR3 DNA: TGTGCCAGTACAAGGGACTCTGGAAACACCATATATTTT.

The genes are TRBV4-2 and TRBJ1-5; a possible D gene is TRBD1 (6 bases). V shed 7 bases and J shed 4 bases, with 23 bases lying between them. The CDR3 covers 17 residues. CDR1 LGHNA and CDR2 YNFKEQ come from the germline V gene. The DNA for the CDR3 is TGTGCCAGCACGCCCCGAGGGGGAGGGTCGTTAAATCAGCCCCAGCATTTT. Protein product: CASTPRGGGSLNQPQHF.

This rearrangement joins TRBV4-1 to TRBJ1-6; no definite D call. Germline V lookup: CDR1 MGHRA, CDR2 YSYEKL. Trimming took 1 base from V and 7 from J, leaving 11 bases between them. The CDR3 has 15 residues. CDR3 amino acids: CASSQALSRNSPLHF. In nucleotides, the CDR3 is TGCGCCAGCAGCCAAGCCCTAAGCCGGAATTCACCCCTCCACTTT.

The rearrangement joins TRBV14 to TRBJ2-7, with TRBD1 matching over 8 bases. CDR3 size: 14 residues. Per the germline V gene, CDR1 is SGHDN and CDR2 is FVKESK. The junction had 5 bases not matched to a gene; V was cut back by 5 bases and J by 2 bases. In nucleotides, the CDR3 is TGTGCCAGCAGCAAGGGACAGGCCGCCTACGAGCAGTACTTC. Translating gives CASSKGQAAYEQYF.

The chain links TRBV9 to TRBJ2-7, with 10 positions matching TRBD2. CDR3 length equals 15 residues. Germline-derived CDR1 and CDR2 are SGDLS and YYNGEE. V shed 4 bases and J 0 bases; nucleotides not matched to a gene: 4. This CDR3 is CASSPRLAGSYEQYF. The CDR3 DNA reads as TGTGCCAGCAGCCCCCGACTAGCGGGCTCCTACGAGCAGTACTTC. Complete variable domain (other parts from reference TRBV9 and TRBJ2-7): DSGVTQTPKHLITATGQRVTLRCSPRSGDLSVYWYQQSLDQGLQFLIQYYNGEERAKGNILERFSAQQFPDLHSELNLSSLELGDSALYFCASSPRLAGSYEQYFGPGTRLTVT.

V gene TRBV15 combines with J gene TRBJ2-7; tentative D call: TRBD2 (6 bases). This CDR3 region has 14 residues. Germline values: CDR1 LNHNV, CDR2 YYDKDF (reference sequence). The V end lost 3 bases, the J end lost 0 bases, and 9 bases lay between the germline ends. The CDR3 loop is CATSRAGLSYEQYF. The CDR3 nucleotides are TGTGCCACCAGCAGGGCGGGACTCTCCTACGAGCAGTACTTC.

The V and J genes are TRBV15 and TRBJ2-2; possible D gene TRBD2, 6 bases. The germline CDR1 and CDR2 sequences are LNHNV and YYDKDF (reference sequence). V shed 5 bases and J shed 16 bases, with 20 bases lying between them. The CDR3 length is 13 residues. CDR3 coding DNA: TGTGCCACCAGCGAACAGACGGGGGTCACTCCGTTTTTT. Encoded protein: CATSEQTGVTPFF.

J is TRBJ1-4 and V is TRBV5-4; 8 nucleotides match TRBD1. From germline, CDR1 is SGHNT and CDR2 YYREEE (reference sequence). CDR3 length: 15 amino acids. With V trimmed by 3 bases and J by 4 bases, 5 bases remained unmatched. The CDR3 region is CASSYQGAVNEKLFF. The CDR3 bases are TGTGCCAGCAGCTATCAGGGGGCAGTTAATGAAAAACTGTTTTTT.

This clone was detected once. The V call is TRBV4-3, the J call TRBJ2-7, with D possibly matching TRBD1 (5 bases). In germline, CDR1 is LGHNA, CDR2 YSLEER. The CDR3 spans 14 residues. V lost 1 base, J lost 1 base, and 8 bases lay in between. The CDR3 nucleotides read TGCGCCAGCAGCCAAGCGCAGGGATCCTACGAGCAGTACTTC. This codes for CASSQAQGSYEQYF.

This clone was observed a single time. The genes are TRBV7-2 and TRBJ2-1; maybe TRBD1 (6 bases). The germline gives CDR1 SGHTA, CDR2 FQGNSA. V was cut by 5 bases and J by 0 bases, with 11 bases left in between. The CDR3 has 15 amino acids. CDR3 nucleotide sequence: TGTGCCAGCAGCCCCACAGGGAACTCCTACAATGAGCAGTTCTTC. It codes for CASSPTGNSYNEQFF.

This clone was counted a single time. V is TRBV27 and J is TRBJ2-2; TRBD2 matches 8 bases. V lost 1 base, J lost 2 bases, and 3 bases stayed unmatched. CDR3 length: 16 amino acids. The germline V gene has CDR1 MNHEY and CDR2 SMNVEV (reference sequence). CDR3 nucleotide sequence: TGTGCCAGCAGTTTATACGCGGGAGGTAACACCGGGGAGCTGTTTTTT. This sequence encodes CASSLYAGGNTGELFF.

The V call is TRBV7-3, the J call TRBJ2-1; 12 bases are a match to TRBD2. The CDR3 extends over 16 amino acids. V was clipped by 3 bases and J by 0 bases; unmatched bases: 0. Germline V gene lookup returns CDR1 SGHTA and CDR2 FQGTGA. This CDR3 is CASSLTSGGSYNEQFF. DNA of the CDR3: TGTGCCAGCAGCTTGACTAGCGGGGGCTCCTACAATGAGCAGTTCTTC.